Listed here is a single T cell receptor (beta chain). The CDR3 consists of 14 residues. V was pared by 8 bases and J by 1 base, with 5 bases of the junction left unmatched. From germline, CDR1 is SNHLY and CDR2 FYNNEI. These data originate in a study of cytomegalovirus exposure and HLA in healthy donors. Primers included in the PCR were 60 Vbeta and 13 Jbeta primers. Sequenced by immunoSEQ multiplex PCR; TCRdb stores in-frame clones only, minus some. Of 200,000 to 300,000 clones in the sample, 82% were seen once. V is TRBV2 and J is TRBJ1-1; 9 nucleotides line up with TRBD1. Sequencing was carried out using PBMCs. This TCR was recovered from a woman in her thirties or forties in good health and CMV-seropositive. The CDR3 nucleotides are TGTGCCAGCGGGACAGGGCTTCCGAACACTGAAGCTTTCTTT. This sequence encodes CASGTGLPNTEAFF.